This passage covers 3 T cell receptor beta chains from one sample sequenced in a study of CD8 T cells in Susac syndrome. Random hexamers were used to reverse transcribe an amount of roughly 0.5 to 1 ug RNA. TCRdb reprocessed the immunoSEQ multiplex PCR reads via MiXCR and lists one record per CDR3 protein. The sample includes 150,000 to 200,000 distinct CDR3 sequences, 91% seen only once; the top ten take around 0.085%. The specimen was CD4+ T cells from PBMCs. The receptors were sampled from a human donor with Susac syndrome.

The chain has TRBV2 and TRBJ2-5, with TRBD1 matching over 7 bases. Trimming at V came to 4 bases and at J to 2 bases, leaving 10 bases not matched to a gene. Germline CDR1 reads SNHLY; CDR2 reads FYNNEI. The CDR3 extends over 16 amino acids. For the CDR3, the DNA is TGTGCCAGCAGTGTAAGGGCCAGGGGGTTTCAAGAGACCCAGTACTTC. Translating it yields CASSVRARGFQETQYF.

V is TRBV7-9 and J is TRBJ1-5; D gene uncertain. CDR1 is SEHNR, CDR2 FQNEAQ, per germline (reference sequence). CDR3 length equals 16 residues. Trimming removed 6 bases from V and 7 bases from J, with 22 bases in between. CDR3: CASRHEQKLVDQPQHF. The CDR3, as DNA: TGTGCCAGCAGACATGAACAGAAGCTAGTGGACCAGCCCCAGCATTTT.

This sequence joins TRBV3-1 and TRBJ2-2; a possible D gene is TRBD2 (6 bases). With 1 base removed from V and 4 bases from J, the gap between germline ends came to 16 bases. The CDR3 has 17 residues. The V gene's germline CDR1 is LGHDT and CDR2 YNNKEL (reference sequence). This CDR3 is CASSQGGGTAVTGELFF. The CDR3 bases are TGTGCCAGCAGCCAAGGGGGCGGGACGGCGGTCACCGGGGAGCTGTTTTTT. Based on the CDR3 plus reference TRBV3-1 and TRBJ2-2, the full variable domain is DTAVSQTPKYLVTQMGNDKSIKCEQNLGHDTMYWYKQDSKKFLKIMFSYNNKELIINETVPNRFSPKSPDKAHLNLHINSLELGDSAVYFCASSQGGGTAVTGELFFGEGSRLTVL.